Following are 30 T cell receptor beta chains from one sample sequenced in a study of CD4 and CD8 cells across lung adenocarcinoma regions. TCRdb re-called the PCR reads through MiXCR, storing one row per CDR3 protein. The sample carries roughly 13,000 distinct CDR3 sequences, around 61% recorded once. The sample comprised CD8+ T cells from the margin of a lung tumor. These receptors originate from a female donor with lung adenocarcinoma. The CD4 and CD8 labels of this study may be unreliable.

The chain joins TRBV11-3 to TRBJ2-1; D unresolved. This CDR3 is 14 amino acids long. Germline V CDR1 and CDR2: SGHNT, YENEEA. V was pared by 5 bases and J by 0 bases, with 8 bases between. The CDR3 region is CASSPSGSYNEQFF. CDR3 sequence (DNA): TGTGCCAGCAGCCCGTCCGGCTCCTACAATGAGCAGTTCTTC.

This clonotype was seen ten or more times. This chain links TRBV6-1 with TRBJ1-1, with D hard to call. CDR3 length: 12 residues. The germline gives CDR1 MNHNS, CDR2 SASEGT. V lost 6 bases and J lost 5, with 10 bases in between. CDR3 in amino acids: CASRAPQTEAFF. Written as DNA, the CDR3 is TGTGCCAGCAGGGCGCCCCAGACTGAAGCTTTCTTT.

The rearrangement joins TRBV6-1 to TRBJ2-3; a possible D gene is TRBD2 (7 bases). The J call may be faulty, since TRBJ2-5 better matches the DNA end. Per germline, CDR1 MNHNS and CDR2 SASEGT. The CDR3 has 15 amino acids. The CDR3 here is CARGCGGGETDTQYF. The CDR3 DNA reads as TGTGCCAGGGGTTGCGGGGGCGGAGAGACAGATACCCAGTACTTC.

The chain uses TRBV7-2 and TRBJ2-3; 12 bases fit TRBD2. Per germline, CDR1 SGHTA and CDR2 FQGNSA. Trimming took 3 bases from V and 1 from J; bases not matched to a gene: 8. This CDR3 has 18 amino acids. CDR3 bases: TGTGCCAGCAGCTTGAGTCTAGCGGGAGGGCTGCGCACAGATACGCAGTATTTT. As protein: CASSLSLAGGLRTDTQYF.

The chain recombines TRBV10-1 with TRBJ2-3, with a possible D match to TRBD1 (8 bases). CDR3 size: 16 residues. From germline, CDR1 is WNHNN and CDR2 SYGVQD (reference sequence). V was shortened by 3 bases and J by 9 bases, with 22 bases between the two germline ends. This CDR3 reads CASSDNRGGAKNTQYF. CDR3 DNA sequence: TGCGCCAGCAGTGATAACAGGGGGGGAGCCAAAAACACGCAGTATTTT.

This clonotype turned up a few times. This chain joins TRBV6-1 and TRBJ2-4, with unresolved D. The V end lost 2 bases, the J end lost 3 bases, and 11 bases lay between the germline ends. Germline V gene sequence: CDR1 MNHNS, CDR2 SASEGT. The CDR3 contains 15 residues. CDR3 protein: CASSEREVVKNIQYF. In DNA, the CDR3 is TGTGCCAGCAGTGAAAGAGAGGTAGTCAAAAACATTCAGTACTTC.

V is TRBV6-1 and J is TRBJ2-3; TRBD1 matches 7 bases. Per the germline V gene, CDR1 is MNHNS and CDR2 is SASEGT. The CDR3 extends over 14 amino acids. With 5 bases clipped from V and 2 bases from J, the junction kept 4 bases outside the gene matches. As DNA, the CDR3 is TGTGCCAGCAGTAAGACAGGGAACACAGATACGCAGTATTTT. Residues: CASSKTGNTDTQYF.

A few counts support this clonotype. The chain recombines TRBV12-3 or TRBV12-4 with TRBJ2-5; TRBD2 is a possible D gene (6 bases). V lost 5 bases, J lost 2 bases, and 12 bases lay in between. CDR3 length: 14 amino acids. The CDR3 bases are TGTGCCAGCAGTCTCCCGACTAGTCAAGAGACCCAGTACTTC. As protein: CASSLPTSQETQYF.

The chain has TRBV6-1 and TRBJ2-5; 9 bases are shared with TRBD1. With the DNA end fitting TRBJ2-7 better, the J assignment may be wrong. This CDR3 has 23 residues. Germline-derived CDR1 and CDR2 are MNHNS and SASEGT. The CDR3 nucleotides are TGTGCCAGCAGTGCCCGAGGGCTCGGAGGGACAGGGTGGTCGGGGAACAAACCCTACGAGCAGTACTTC. Amino acids: CASSARGLGGTGWSGNKPYEQYF.

This clonotype was counted between two and nine times. The chain uses TRBV12-3 or TRBV12-4 and TRBJ2-5, with 10 bases aligning to TRBD2. This CDR3 contains 17 residues. V dropped 1 base and J dropped 2; count of bases not matched to a gene: 7. The CDR3 nucleotides read TGTGCCAGCAGTTTAGGAGGGCTAGCGGGAGATCAAGAGACCCAGTACTTC. It codes for CASSLGGLAGDQETQYF.

This clonotype has more than one count but fewer than ten. The chain recombines TRBV11-3 with TRBJ2-1; tentatively, D is TRBD1 (5 bases). The J call is uncertain, as TRBJ2-7 better fits the DNA end. Germline values: CDR1 SGHNT, CDR2 YENEEA. This CDR3 has 19 amino acids. The CDR3 protein is CASSFGRLPGRALPGEQYF. CDR3 coding DNA: TGTGCCAGCAGCTTCGGTCGTCTTCCGGGCAGGGCGCTCCCTGGCGAGCAGTACTTC.

This clonotype ranks as medium-sized. This chain links TRBV6-5 with TRBJ1-2, with D unclear. This CDR3 is built from 13 residues. The V gene's germline CDR1 is MNHEY and CDR2 SVGAGI. V gave up 4 bases and J gave up 8 bases, with 14 bases separating them. The CDR3 DNA sequence: TGTGCCAGCAGTTTAGCCTGGAATGGGGGCTACACCTTC. This sequence encodes CASSLAWNGGYTF.

As concerns this clonotype: One junction end disagrees with the germline gene, perhaps due to a read error. The J gene is TRBJ2-6, the V gene TRBV10-1, with 8 positions matching TRBD2. Germline V gives CDR1 WNHNN, CDR2 SYGVQD (reference sequence). This CDR3 region has 16 residues. CDR3 bases: TGCGCCAGCAGTGATAACAGCGGGGGAGCCACAGATACTCAGTACTTT. Protein: CASSDNSGGATDTQYF.

The V call is TRBV3-1, the J call TRBJ2-5, with TRBD1 identical over 11 bases. The V gene's germline CDR1 is LGHDT and CDR2 YNNKEL (reference sequence). V lost 5 bases and J lost 3; bases outside the gene matches: 11. The CDR3 is 17 amino acids. CDR3 residues: CASSSTTWTGGEETQYF. DNA of the CDR3: TGTGCCAGCAGCTCCACGACTTGGACAGGGGGCGAAGAGACCCAGTACTTC.

Note on this clonotype: Germline and junction disagree at one end, which may indicate a read error. The rearrangement joins TRBV6-1 to TRBJ2-5; TRBD2 might be the D (7 bases). Germline V gene lookup returns CDR1 MNHNS and CDR2 SASEGT. This CDR3 comprises 14 residues. DNA of the CDR3: TGTGCCGGGCTGGGGGGGGGGGACAAAGACACCCAGTACTTC. Its protein product is CAGLGGGDKDTQYF.

The V and J genes are TRBV6-1 and TRBJ2-5; the D is unclear. V was cut by 6 bases and J by 5 bases, with 16 bases left in between. Germline V gene lookup returns CDR1 MNHNS and CDR2 SASEGT. CDR3 length: 14 residues. The CDR3 loop is CASSLASGSETQYF. Here the CDR3 DNA reads TGTGCCAGCAGCCTCGCGTCTGGGTCGGAGACCCAGTACTTC.

For the CDR3, the DNA is TGCGCCAGCAGTGGGACTCGCTACAATGAGCAGTTCTTC. It translates to CASSGTRYNEQFF. V and J are TRBV10-1 and TRBJ2-1; maybe TRBD2 (5 bases). The CDR3 consists of 13 residues. The V and J ends lost 4 bases and 3 bases respectively, with 7 bases between them. Germline CDR1 reads WNHNN; CDR2 reads SYGVQD (reference sequence).

By share of the sample, this clonotype is medium-sized (0.01 to 0.1%). The rearrangement joins TRBV6-5 to TRBJ2-3; D remains ambiguous. V was trimmed by 5 bases and J by 3 bases, leaving 12 bases between them. The CDR3 sequence is 14 residues long. Germline assignment: CDR1 MNHEY and CDR2 SVGAGI. CDR3 DNA: TGTGCCAGCAGTACCACAGATTCGACAGATACGCAGTATTTT. Translated, it gives CASSTTDSTDTQYF.

This clonotype was counted only a few times. This rearrangement joins TRBV27 to TRBJ2-4, with D possibly matching TRBD2 (6 bases). Looked up from germline, CDR1 is MNHEY and CDR2 is SMNVEV (reference sequence). The CDR3 is 14 residues long. V shed 6 bases and J shed 7 bases, with 16 bases lying between them. CDR3 coding DNA: TGTGCCAGCAGGGGACTTCAGAGTACCAACATTCAGTACTTC. This gives the protein CASRGLQSTNIQYF.

The chain recombines TRBV3-1 with TRBJ2-4; 16 nucleotides align to TRBD2. The CDR3 is 20 amino acids. Germline loops: CDR1 LGHDT, CDR2 YNNKEL (reference sequence). V lost 2 bases and J lost 1; bases outside the gene matches: 8. The CDR3 here is CASSQKPGTSGGEAKNIQYF. The CDR3 nucleotides read TGTGCCAGCAGCCAAAAACCGGGGACTAGCGGGGGGGAGGCCAAAAACATTCAGTACTTC.

This clonotype has more than one count but fewer than ten. The chain joins TRBV6-1 to TRBJ2-1; D tentatively reads TRBD1 or TRBD2 (5 bases each). The V end was cut by 8 bases, the J end by 9 bases, with 14 bases between. The CDR3 consists of 12 residues. CDR1 and CDR2 (germline): MNHNS, SASEGT. The CDR3 protein is CASVGPGFEQFF. Here the CDR3 DNA reads TGTGCCAGCGTGGGACCAGGGTTTGAGCAGTTCTTC.

The V and J genes are TRBV27 and TRBJ2-5, with 8 bases lining up with TRBD2. CDR1 is MNHEY, CDR2 SMNVEV, per germline (reference sequence). V dropped 3 bases and J dropped 7; count of bases not matched to a gene: 10. The CDR3 covers 15 residues. This chain's CDR3 is CASSFGTRGGGTQYF. In DNA, the CDR3 is TGTGCCAGCAGTTTTGGGACTAGAGGAGGTGGGACCCAGTACTTC.

The chain recombines TRBV6-5 with TRBJ2-1; D remains unclear. The CDR3 is made up of 14 amino acids. Per the germline V gene, CDR1 is MNHEY and CDR2 is SVGAGI. Trimming left V 4 bases short and J 2 bases short, with 9 bases between. As DNA, the CDR3 is TGTGCCAGCAGTTTCGGCAGTACCTACAATGAGCAGTTCTTC. Translation gives CASSFGSTYNEQFF.

This clonotype was seen once. At one end the junction does not follow the germline gene, possibly because of a read error. This rearrangement joins TRBV27 to TRBJ2-3; tentative D call: TRBD2 (6 bases). The CDR3 is 13 amino acids. CDR1 MNHEY and CDR2 SMNVEV come from the germline V gene (reference sequence). This chain's CDR3 is CARGERAKDTQYF. The CDR3 nucleotides read TGTGCCAGGGGAGAGCGGGCGAAAGATACGCAGTATTTC.

The rearrangement links TRBV10-3 to TRBJ2-5, with 8 bases lining up with TRBD2. CDR3 length equals 14 residues. Germline loops: CDR1 ENHRY, CDR2 SYGVKD. This CDR3 reads CAGHGGGTQDTQYF. The DNA of the CDR3 is TGTGCGGGGCACGGGGGGGGGACCCAAGACACTCAGTACTTC.

J is TRBJ2-5 and V is TRBV6-5; no definite D call. The V end lost 2 bases, the J end lost 2 bases, and 12 bases lay between the germline ends. Germline assignment: CDR1 MNHEY and CDR2 SVGAGI. This CDR3 is 15 amino acids long. CDR3 coding DNA: TGTGCCAGCAGTTACAGGCCAGCTCAACAAGAGACCCAGTACTTC. Translation: CASSYRPAQQETQYF.

This clonotype was observed a few times. The gene calls are TRBV6-1 and TRBJ2-7, with TRBD1 matching 8 bases. The CDR3 spans 14 residues. The ends lost 6 bases at V and 2 bases at J; junction bases unmatched: 6. Germline-derived CDR1 and CDR2 are MNHNS and SASEGT. The CDR3 loop reads CASRADRATYEQYF. The CDR3 DNA reads as TGTGCCAGCAGGGCGGACAGGGCTACCTACGAGCAGTACTTC.

This clonotype appeared a few times. The V gene is TRBV18, the J gene TRBJ2-3; D is unresolved. CDR3 length: 12 residues. Trimming cost V 4 bases and J 1 base, with 3 bases left between them. Germline V lookup: CDR1 KGHSH, CDR2 LQKENI. DNA of the CDR3: TGTGCCAGCTCACAGCGCACAGATACGCAGTATTTT. The encoded protein is CASSQRTDTQYF.

Regarding this clonotype: One end of the junction does not line up with germline, which may come from a read error. The chain joins TRBV4-2 to TRBJ2-5; 14 positions agree with TRBD2. This CDR3 contains 20 residues. CDR1 is LGHNA and CDR2 is YNFKEQ in the germline V gene. The CDR3 DNA follows: TGTGCCAGCAGCCAAGGACTAGCGGGGGGGGGGGGCCGTGACCAAGACACCCAGTACTTC. This codes for CASSQGLAGGGGRDQDTQYF.

As to this clonotype: One junction end disagrees with the germline gene, perhaps due to a read error. V is TRBV27 and J is TRBJ2-4, with 7 bases lining up with TRBD1. The CDR3 consists of 14 residues. The germline CDR1 and CDR2 sequences are MNHEY and SMNVEV (reference sequence). The CDR3 DNA reads as TGTGCCAGCAGGGGGCTGACAGGGAAAAATATTCAGTACTTC. Translated, it gives CASRGLTGKNIQYF.